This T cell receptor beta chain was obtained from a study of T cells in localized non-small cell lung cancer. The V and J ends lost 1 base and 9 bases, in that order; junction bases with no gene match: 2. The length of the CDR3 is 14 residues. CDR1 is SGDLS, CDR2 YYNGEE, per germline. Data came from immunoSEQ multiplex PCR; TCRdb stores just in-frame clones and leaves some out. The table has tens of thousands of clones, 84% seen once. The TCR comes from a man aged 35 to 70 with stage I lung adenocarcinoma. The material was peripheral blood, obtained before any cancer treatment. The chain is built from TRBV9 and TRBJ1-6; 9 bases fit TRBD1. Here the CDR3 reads CASSVTGGGSPLHF. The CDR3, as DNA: TGTGCCAGCAGCGTAACAGGGGGCGGTTCACCCCTCCACTTT.